The T cell receptor (beta chain) under discussion was sequenced for a study of shared clonotypes between healthy human individuals. Background on the study: Each donor contributed plates that comprised three CD4 naive, three CD4 memory, two CD8 naive and one CD8 memory. Study-level results: Shared clonotypes across all four donors exceeded non-shared ones in generation probability. It was observed that about 5% of naive CD4 clonotypes were shared across several donors.

This clone is a singleton in its sample. Its antigen remains unknown. Sequencing was performed with immunoSEQ multiplex PCR; in TCRdb, only in-frame clones are kept and a portion is missing. The repertoire holds just over 2,000,000 clones, with 90% to 95% as singletons. In germline, CDR1 is MNHEY, CDR2 SVGAGI. The CDR3 has 16 residues. V was trimmed by 4 bases and J by 0 bases, leaving 13 bases between them. The clonotype comes from a man aged 18 to 35 in good health. V is TRBV6-5 and J is TRBJ1-3; D perhaps matches TRBD1 (5 bases). Sequenced material: naive CD4+ T cells sorted from blood. Subset here: CD45RA+ positively selected. The CDR3 loop is CASSSRAGSSGNTIYF. The CDR3 DNA sequence: TGTGCCAGCAGTTCCCGGGCAGGGAGCTCTGGAAACACCATATATTTT.